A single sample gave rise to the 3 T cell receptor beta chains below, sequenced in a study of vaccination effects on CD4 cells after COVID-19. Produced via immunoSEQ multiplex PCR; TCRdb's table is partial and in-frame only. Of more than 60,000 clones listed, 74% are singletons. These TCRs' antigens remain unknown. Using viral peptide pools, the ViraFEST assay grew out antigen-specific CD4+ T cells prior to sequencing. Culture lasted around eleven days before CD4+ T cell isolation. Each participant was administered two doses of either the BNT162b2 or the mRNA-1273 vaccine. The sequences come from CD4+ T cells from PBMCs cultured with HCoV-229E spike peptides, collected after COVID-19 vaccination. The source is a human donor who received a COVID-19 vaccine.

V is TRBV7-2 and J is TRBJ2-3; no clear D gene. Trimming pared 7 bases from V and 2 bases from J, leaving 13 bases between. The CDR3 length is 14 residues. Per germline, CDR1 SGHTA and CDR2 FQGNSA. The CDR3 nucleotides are TGTGCCAGCACCCCTCAACTTGACACAGATACGCAGTATTTT. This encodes CASTPQLDTDTQYF.

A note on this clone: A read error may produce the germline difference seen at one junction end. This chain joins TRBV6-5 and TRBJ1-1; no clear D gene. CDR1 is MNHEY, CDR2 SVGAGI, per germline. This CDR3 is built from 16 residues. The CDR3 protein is CASSYSGFGRMYETFF. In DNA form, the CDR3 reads TGTGCCAGCAGTTACTCGGGATTTGGCCGGATGTATGAAACTTTCTTT.

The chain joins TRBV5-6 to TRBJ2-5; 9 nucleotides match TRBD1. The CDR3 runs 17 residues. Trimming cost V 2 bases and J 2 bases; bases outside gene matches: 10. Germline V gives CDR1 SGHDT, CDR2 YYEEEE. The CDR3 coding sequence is TGTGCCAGCAGCTTACGTCGGTGGACAGGGGCACAAGAGACCCAGTACTTC. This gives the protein CASSLRRWTGAQETQYF. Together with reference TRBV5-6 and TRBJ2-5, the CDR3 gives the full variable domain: DAGVTQSPTHLIKTRGQQVTLRCSPKSGHDTVSWYQQALGQGPQFIFQYYEEEERQRGNFPDRFSGHQFPNYSSELNVNALLLGDSALYLCASSLRRWTGAQETQYFGPGTRLLVL.